This passage covers 6 T cell receptor beta chains from one sample sequenced in a study of Ad26.COV2.S vaccination and SARS-CoV-2 variants. Data came from immunoSEQ multiplex PCR; TCRdb stores just in-frame clones and leaves some out. The top ten hold roughly 1.5% of the sample, which has fewer than 800,000 clones, more than 70% seen once. The sample's treatment: over 15 received Ad26.COV2.S at low or high dose, single or two shots; 5 received placebo; per-sample allocation not given. The samples date from day 63 after the first vaccine or placebo injection. The source was peripheral blood, collected in a trial of Ad26.COV2.S vaccine versus placebo. These receptors came from a person aged 18-65 years who received the Ad26.COV2.S COVID-19 vaccine or a placebo.

This chain uses TRBV2 with TRBJ1-2, with D possibly matching TRBD1 (6 bases). The CDR3 has 14 amino acids. Germline V gene sequence: CDR1 SNHLY, CDR2 FYNNEI. V dropped 3 bases and J dropped 6 bases, with 14 bases sitting between them. This CDR3 reads CASSDQGRGNGYTF. Written as DNA, the CDR3 is TGTGCCAGCAGTGACCAGGGGCGCGGAAATGGCTACACCTTC.

The gene calls are TRBV5-1 and TRBJ2-4, with D perhaps being TRBD1 or TRBD2 (6 bases each). Germline CDR1 is SGHRS and CDR2 is YFSETQ. The CDR3 has 19 amino acids. V dropped 0 bases and J dropped 6 bases, with 25 bases sitting between them. Here the CDR3 reads CASSLAVESRGGLGNIQYF. The CDR3 region has the DNA TGCGCCAGCAGCTTGGCCGTGGAGTCCAGGGGAGGCCTCGGAAACATTCAGTACTTC.

This clone is a singleton in its sample. The rearrangement uses TRBV21-1 and TRBJ1-2. TRBV21-1 is labeled a pseudogene. This CDR3 is 15 amino acids long. The CDR3 region is CASSSPRTAGCGYTF. The CDR3 nucleotides are TGTGCCAGCAGCAGTCCTCGGACCGCGGGGTGTGGCTACACCTTC.

The chain recombines TRBV11-2 with TRBJ2-7; D assignment may be TRBD1 or TRBD2 (5 bases each). V was clipped by 1 base and J by 7 bases, with 17 bases between them. The CDR3 is made up of 15 amino acids. Germline assignment: CDR1 SGHAT and CDR2 FQNNGV. The CDR3: CASSLVRGRTREQYF. The CDR3 region has the DNA TGTGCCAGCAGCTTAGTCCGGGGCAGGACGAGAGAGCAGTACTTC.

The CDR3 here is CASSLEGLEAGELFF. The CDR3 bases are TGTGCCAGCAGCTTAGAGGGACTAGAAGCCGGGGAGCTGTTTTTT. The chain links TRBV11-3 to TRBJ2-2; TRBD2 aligns across 8 bases. Germline values: CDR1 SGHNT, CDR2 YENEEA. Trimming at V came to 0 bases and at J to 6 bases, leaving 3 bases not matched to a gene. CDR3 length equals 15 residues. The full variable domain, completed using reference TRBV11-3 and TRBJ2-2, is EAGVVQSPRYKIIEKKQPVAFWCNPISGHNTLYWYLQNLGQGPELLIRYENEEAVDDSQLPKDRFSAERLKGVDSTLKIQPAELGDSAVYLCASSLEGLEAGELFFGEGSRLTVL.

The V call is TRBV7-2, the J call TRBJ1-2; D gene ambiguous. Between the trimmed V and J ends, which lost 5 bases and 2 bases, there was a span of 18 bases. The CDR3 runs 16 residues. The germline V gene has CDR1 SGHTA and CDR2 FQGNSA. The CDR3, as DNA: TGTGCCAGCAGCGATAGTGGAGGGTTACTCAACTATGGCTACACCTTC. It is translated as CASSDSGGLLNYGYTF.